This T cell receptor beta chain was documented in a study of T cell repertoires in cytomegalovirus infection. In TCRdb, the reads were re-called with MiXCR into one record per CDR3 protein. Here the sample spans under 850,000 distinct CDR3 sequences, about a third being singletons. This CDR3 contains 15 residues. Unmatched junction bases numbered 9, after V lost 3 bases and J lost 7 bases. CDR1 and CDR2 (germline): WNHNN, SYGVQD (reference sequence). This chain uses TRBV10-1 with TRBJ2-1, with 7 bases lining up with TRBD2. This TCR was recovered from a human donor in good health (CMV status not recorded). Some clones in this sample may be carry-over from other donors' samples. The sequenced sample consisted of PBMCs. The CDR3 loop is CASSDWDRGGNEQFF. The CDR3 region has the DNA TGCGCCAGCAGTGATTGGGACCGGGGAGGGAATGAGCAGTTCTTC.